This T cell receptor beta chain was observed in a study of cytomegalovirus exposure and HLA in healthy donors (dated by TCRdb to the late 2010s). Regarding the study in general: An earlier analysis of several hundred of the donors reported about 250 Gb of sequence data and 120 million or so unique TCR beta sequences from 190 million or so T cells. An early release covering roughly 640 HLA-typed donors comprised roughly 300 gigabases of sequencing data and 85 million to 100 million unique TCR sequences. Of the roughly 390 genotyped donors, over 70% fell in the genetic ancestry cluster associated with self-reported Caucasian donors. The study was designed to test whether signatures of past pathogen exposure could be identified by cataloging public T cell receptors. Using immunosequencing, the study profiled T cell repertoires from fewer than 850 subjects and related those repertoires to cytomegalovirus serostatus. A separate validation cohort of about 110 different subjects was used in addition to the roughly 670-subject first cohort. To predict cytomegalovirus infection status, the study brought together high-throughput TCR immunosequencing, statistical association of individual TCRs with disease status, and machine learning. A later analysis re-analyzed previously published TCR beta repertoires from about 730 donors and added high-resolution HLA genotyping to study TCR occurrence patterns. Rather than using new phenotypic data, the later analysis identified candidate immune exposures from TCR beta sequences and from how often those sequences occurred across donors. An earlier analysis of some 500 of the donors applied high-throughput TCR beta sequencing to assess whether each TCR beta V gene segment acted as functional or pseudogenic. Donor age, sex, ethnicity and CMV serostatus were collected together with the repertoire data. In a later genetic analysis, genome-wide SNP genotypes for about 55% of the 666 donors were used, and that subset was treated as a discovery cohort. Every discovery cohort repertoire had been produced on one sequencing platform. Class I and class II HLA loci were covered by the typing at four-digit resolution. Typing coverage differed by locus: A, B, C, DRB1 and DQB1 were typed in about 620-630 donors, DQA1 in around 500, DPA1 in roughly 590, and DPB1 in approximately 450. A handful of DR-DQ haplotypes were handled as single units for association and clustering because linkage in the cohort was strong. Among roughly 370 genotyped donors of the cohort, an average of approximately 250,000 unique TCR beta nucleotide sequences were sequenced per donor, 15% to 20% of them non-productive. What the research found in general, with its limitations: Roughly uniform sequencing depth across donors was assumed in presence/absence analyses, although this assumption may not hold. A later genetic analysis reported fewer N-insertions in productive TCRs among donors in an Asian-associated ancestry cluster than the roughly 700-donor mean. In a later genetic analysis, a missense DCLRE1C variant was associated with V-gene and J-gene trimming of TCR beta chains, and the association was replicated in an independent cohort. HLA typing was unavailable for some donors at each locus, so association tests used only the typed subset. In an earlier analysis of roughly 560 of the donors, most TCR beta V segments were observed in productive rearrangements about 90% or about 30% of the time, broadly matching IMGT annotations. Strong co-occurrence of HLA alleles, especially DR and DQ, made assigning TCR associations to individual alleles difficult. The 87-base-pair reads could not distinguish some IMGT-functional V segments, including TRBV6-2 and TRBV6-3, so those segments were excluded. At a false discovery rate of 0.05, a later analysis linked about 16,000 TCR beta sequences to specific HLA alleles. Most TCR sequences were observed very rarely across donors, whereas some public TCRs were present in many individuals. A further reported finding was that TCR beta sequences accurately predicted the HLA-A and HLA-B alleles for most subjects in the first cohort. In a later analysis, HLA-associated TCR beta chains showed more clonal expansion and lower generation probabilities than non-associated chains that were equally common. Because counts were too low, about 17 rarely observed V segments, including chromosome 9 orphons, were excluded from the earlier analysis of a few hundred of the donors. The classifier was reported to diagnose cytomegalovirus status with high specificity and sensitivity in both the original cohort and the validation cohort. The cohort was sequenced for TCR beta chains only, and without alpha or paired-chain data the features that could be detected were limited. The authors suggested that the approach could potentially be generalized to other disease states and immunological phenotypes. A cluster of highly shared sequence variants was judged likely to represent a technical artifact of the sequencing pipeline. Correlated functional status among segregating V segments might be attributable to linkage disequilibrium, but an unknown experimental factor could not be ruled out. A later analysis reported that several top co-occurrence clusters appeared linked to parvovirus B19, influenza, CMV and Epstein-Barr virus. Most CMV-associated TCR beta chains appeared to be HLA-restricted in a later analysis, and the HLA associations seemed to be driven largely by CMV exposure. A later analysis found that TCR association rates varied across HLA loci, with DRB1 alleles showing the most associated TCRs and HLA-C alleles the fewest. In the study, around 150 TCR beta chains were listed as associated with cytomegalovirus. In vitro tests confirmed that a few of the cytomegalovirus-associated TCR beta chains recognize cytomegalovirus antigens. The only immune exposure information available for the cohort was CMV serostatus.

The germline V gene gives CDR1 as LGHNA and CDR2 as YNFKEQ. Ends trimmed: V by 4 bases, J by 0 bases; bases unmatched to a gene: 20. The CDR3 numbers 21 residues from cysteine through phenylalanine. The read is trimmed to its CDR3 DNA, 63 bases read in frame from base 1. Details on this clone: Which antigen it targets is not known. Per-nucleotide qualities are absent, and no much larger clonotype sits a single base away.

Library creation used the immunoSEQ multiplex PCR assay. The multiplex PCR relied on a mix of 60 forward primers for TCR Vbeta segments and 13 reverse primers for TCR Jbeta segments. A multiplex PCR assay on genomic DNA amplified the CDR3 region of rearranged TCR beta genes. Amplified TCR beta libraries were sequenced as 87-base-pair reads on the Illumina HiSeq System. In the paper's pipeline: A later analysis tallied roughly 80 million unique TCR beta chains across the roughly 610 repertoires, and about 10 million of those chains were shared by two or more donors. Raw reads were error-corrected and collapsed into unique sequences by a nearest-neighbor algorithm in which closely related sequences were merged to remove PCR and sequencing errors. Alignment of CDR3 sequences to IMGT reference sequences was used to assign V, D and J gene segments. For a sequence to be retained, a match of at least six nucleotides was required to both a V gene segment and a J gene segment. Rearrangements were classified as productive when the CDR3 lacked stop codons and remained in frame with V and J, and all other rearrangements were classified as non-productive. Following IMGT convention, CDR3 was defined as the stretch from the second conserved V-encoded cysteine up to the conserved J-encoded phenylalanine. The earlier analysis of some 540 of the donors excluded any sequence lacking an unambiguous match to a single V gene segment. In an earlier analysis of 587 of the donors, V segments were called functional above 56.7% productive rearrangements and were called segregating when the between-donor standard deviation exceeded 5%. A statistical classification framework was developed to diagnose cytomegalovirus status using the catalog of TCR beta chain sequences. A later analysis assigned V and J genes by comparing TCR nucleotide sequences with IMGT/GENE-DB human TR gene sequences. In a later analysis, CDR3 sequences and most-parsimonious VDJ recombination scenarios were assigned using the TCRdist pipeline. In a later analysis, each TCR beta chain was defined by its CDR3 amino acid sequence together with its V-gene family, and reads lacking a unique V-gene family were excluded. As a way to deal with suspected cross-contamination and a sequencing artifact, a later analysis dropped approximately 590 nucleotide sequences that were highly shared and had low generation probability. In a later analysis, a clonal expansion index was calculated for each public chain from normalized within-repertoire ranks of inferred template counts. In a later analysis, generation probabilities were computed using a VDJ recombination model fitted to out-of-frame rearrangements, and the results were checked against IGoR. In a later analysis, TCR-TCR, TCR-HLA and TCR-CMV co-occurrence was scored with hypergeometric tests, and a repertoire-size bias correction was applied to TCR pairs. False discovery rates were estimated in a later analysis by permuting HLA or CMV assignments 20 times. In a later analysis, co-occurring TCRs were grouped using DBSCAN, and TCRdist sequence similarity was added for clustering within HLA-allele-positive subsets. Repertoires with fewer than 30,000 or more than 120,000 public chains were left out of co-occurrence clustering, as were about 5 repertoires with anomalous nucleotide sharing. TCRdb provides this immuneACCESS table in a form limited to in-frame rearrangements. Some clones are lacking; in checked studies, under half of them reflect an unresolved V gene, and why the rest are absent is not known. V, J and clone size reflect that table, while D and trimming were determined from the DNA. For this sample there are about 140,000 clones; around 79% appear just once. The biggest ten clones account for 8.8% of the sample.

In total, about 650 healthy bone marrow donors made up the cohort. Cohort members were all nominally healthy when sampled, although unrecorded immune exposures were likely present. The donor was CMV seropositive and was included in the group of some 290 seropositive cohort members. Each donor provided a peripheral blood sample, and peripheral blood mononuclear cells were used for TCR beta sequencing. Genomic DNA was extracted from the blood cell samples with the Qiagen DNeasy Blood Extraction Kit. Material: PBMCs. The V and J segments used are TRBV4-2 and TRBJ2-3; 9 nucleotides in the junction match TRBD2. The TCR comes from a woman between 45 and 60 years old in good health and CMV-seropositive. The CDR3 sequence is CASSPTSVLAGTSGSTDTQYF. The nucleotide sequence is given as TGTGCCAGCAGCCCTACCTCCGTCCTAGCGGGGACCTCCGGGAGCACAGATACGCAGTATTTT.